This T cell receptor beta chain was identified during a study of vaccination and CD4 T cells after COVID-19. Sequencing of the DNA from cultured CD4+ T cells was carried out with the Oncomine TCR Beta short-read assay. TCRdb re-called the PCR reads with MiXCR, one entry per CDR3 protein. The table records several thousand distinct CDR3 sequences, less than 50% of them present only once. Treatment meaning: roughly nine-day PBMC culture with coronavirus spike peptide pools or control peptides (ViraFEST assay). According to the study, CD4+ T cells from the unexposed donor were gathered ahead of the COVID-19 pandemic (2011-2018). Trimming pared 3 bases from V and 6 bases from J, leaving 13 bases between. This CDR3 spans 13 amino acids. Germline V lookup: CDR1 SGDLS, CDR2 YYNGEE. With respect to this clonotype: Its antigen is currently unknown.

Material: CD4+ T cells from blood, cultured in vitro. This receptor was identified in a human donor in good health. The chain employs TRBV9 and TRBJ2-7, with no clear D. For the CDR3, the DNA is TGTGCCAGCAGCGGAACGGGCTCTGGCGAGCAGTACTTC. The encoded protein is CASSGTGSGEQYF.